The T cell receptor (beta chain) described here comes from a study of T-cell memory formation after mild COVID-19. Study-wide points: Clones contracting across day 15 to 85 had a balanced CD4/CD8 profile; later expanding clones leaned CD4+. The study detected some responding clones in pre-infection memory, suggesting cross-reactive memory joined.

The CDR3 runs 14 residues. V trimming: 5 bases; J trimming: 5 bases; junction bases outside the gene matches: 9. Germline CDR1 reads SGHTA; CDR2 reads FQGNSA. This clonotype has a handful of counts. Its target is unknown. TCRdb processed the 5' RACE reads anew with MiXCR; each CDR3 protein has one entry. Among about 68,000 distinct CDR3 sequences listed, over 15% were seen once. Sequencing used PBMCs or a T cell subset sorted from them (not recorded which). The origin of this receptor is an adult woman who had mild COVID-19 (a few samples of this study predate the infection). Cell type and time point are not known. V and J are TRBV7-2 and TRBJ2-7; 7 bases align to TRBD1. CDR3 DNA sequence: TGTGCCAGCAGCCCGTCAGGGGGTGTTCACGAGCAGTACTTC. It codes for CASSPSGGVHEQYF.